One sample yielded the 29 T cell receptor beta chains listed below, sequenced in a study of T cells after posttransplantation cyclophosphamide (dated by TCRdb to 2016 to 2017). Sample treatment or condition, as interpreted from the label and publication: high-dose cyclophosphamide on days +3 and +4 as single-agent GVHD prophylaxis. Busulfan and fludarabine conditioning, a related or unrelated marrow graft, and cyclophosphamide on days +3 and +4 were given to PTCy patients. The library was obtained by the immunoSEQ multiplex PCR assay. TCRdb took over this immuneACCESS table, retaining in-frame rearrangements with V and J assigned. Such tables are incomplete; in checked studies, under half of the missing clones stem from an unresolved V gene, and the remainder is unexplained. The table for this sample lists some 2,900 clones; 62% of them were counted only once. The ten most abundant clones make up around 15% of the sample.

This specimen was PBMCs, taken 30 days after allogeneic stem cell transplant with posttransplant cyclophosphamide. These receptors came from a male patient over 55 who received an allogeneic stem cell transplant from a related donor and was CMV-positive. After a transplant, certain T cells may trace back to the graft donor.

The CDR3 sequence: CASRPKIWSSAGELFF. As DNA, the CDR3 is TGCGCCAGCAGACCCAAGATATGGTCATCGGCCGGGGAGCTGTTTTTT. This chain joins TRBV4-1 and TRBJ2-2; D gene ambiguous. This CDR3 spans 16 amino acids. Germline V gene sequence: CDR1 MGHRA, CDR2 YSYEKL. V was pared by 6 bases and J by 6 bases, with 20 bases between.

In its sample, this clone was seen a few times. The chain couples TRBV19 to TRBJ2-1; no definite D call. V dropped 3 bases and J dropped 0 bases, with 9 bases sitting between them. The CDR3 has 15 amino acids. Germline assignment: CDR1 LNHDA and CDR2 SQIVND (reference sequence). CDR3 DNA: TGTGCCAGTAGTATTTCCGGAGCCTCCTACAATGAGCAGTTCTTC. Translation gives CASSISGASYNEQFF.

The CDR3 nucleotides are TGTGCCAGCAGCCGGGGGAGTGAGGACAATATGAGAACGTACAATGAGCAGTTCTTC. It translates to CASSRGSEDNMRTYNEQFF. The chain recombines TRBV13 with TRBJ2-1; perhaps TRBD2 as D (6 bases). The germline V and J ends were trimmed by 5 bases and 4 bases, with 27 bases remaining between them. The CDR3 is 19 residues long. Germline CDR1 PRHDT, CDR2 FYEKMQ (reference sequence). Together with reference TRBV13 and TRBJ2-1, the CDR3 gives the full variable domain: AAGVIQSPRHLIKEKRETATLKCYPIPRHDTVYWYQQGPGQDPQFLISFYEKMQSDKGSIPDRFSAQQFSDYHSELNMSSLELGDSALYFCASSRGSEDNMRTYNEQFFGPGTRLTVL.

The chain couples TRBV5-6 to TRBJ2-7; D is possibly TRBD2 (6 bases). V lost 8 bases and J 2 bases, leaving 20 bases between the germline ends. Looked up from germline, CDR1 is SGHDT and CDR2 is YYEEEE. The CDR3 has 15 residues. CDR3 sequence reads: CASLPLGGNTYEQYF. In DNA, the CDR3 is TGTGCCAGTCTTCCCCTTGGGGGGAATACCTACGAGCAGTACTTC.

The genes are TRBV4-2 and TRBJ1-6, with unresolved D. CDR1 LGHNA and CDR2 YNFKEQ come from the germline V gene. The CDR3 contains 13 residues. V was pared by 0 bases and J by 10 bases, with 7 bases between. This CDR3 reads CASSQDLESPLHF. The CDR3 DNA reads TGTGCCAGCAGCCAAGATCTGGAGTCACCCCTCCACTTT.

The chain combines TRBV4-1 with TRBJ1-3; TRBD1 is a possible D gene (5 bases). Trimming stripped 0 bases from V and 1 base from J, with 13 bases between. The CDR3 is 17 residues long. Germline V gene data show CDR1 as MGHRA and CDR2 as YSYEKL. CDR3 coding DNA: TGCGCCAGCAGCCAAGAACGGTTCGGGGGTTCTGGAAACACCATATATTTT. Translating gives CASSQERFGGSGNTIYF.

Sample share makes this clone medium-sized (0.01 to 0.1%). This chain joins TRBV11-3 and TRBJ1-1; D possibly corresponds to TRBD1 (6 bases). The CDR3 has 13 residues. Trimming left V 2 bases short and J 3 bases short, with 7 bases between. The V gene's germline CDR1 is SGHNT and CDR2 YENEEA. The CDR3: CASSLSGDTEAFF. CDR3 in DNA: TGTGCCAGCAGCTTATCAGGGGACACTGAAGCTTTCTTT.

The chain employs TRBV9 and TRBJ1-2; 8 positions match TRBD1. This CDR3 comprises 15 residues. Germline V gene lookup returns CDR1 SGDLS and CDR2 YYNGEE. Trimming removed 3 bases from V and 5 bases from J; junction bases left unmatched: 9. CDR3 protein: CASSDDRGGRYGYTF. Here the CDR3 DNA reads TGTGCCAGCAGCGACGACAGGGGAGGTCGGTATGGCTACACCTTC. Drawing the rest from reference TRBV9 and TRBJ1-2, the complete variable domain is DSGVTQTPKHLITATGQRVTLRCSPRSGDLSVYWYQQSLDQGLQFLIQYYNGEERAKGNILERFSAQQFPDLHSELNLSSLELGDSALYFCASSDDRGGRYGYTFGSGTRLTVV.

The V and J genes are TRBV11-2 and TRBJ2-1; D uncertain. The CDR3 spans 15 residues. V was shortened by 0 bases and J by 4 bases, with 10 bases between the two germline ends. The germline V gene encodes CDR1 SGHAT and CDR2 FQNNGV. The CDR3 sequence is CASSLEVRSYNEQFF. The CDR3 DNA reads TGTGCCAGCAGCTTAGAGGTTCGGAGTTACAATGAGCAGTTCTTC.

This sequence joins TRBV13 and TRBJ2-7, with a tentative D call TRBD2 (6 bases). This CDR3 has 14 amino acids. Germline V CDR1 and CDR2: PRHDT, FYEKMQ (reference sequence). Trimming took 3 bases from V and 2 from J, leaving 11 bases between them. In nucleotides, the CDR3 is TGTGCCAGCAGCTTGGGCGGGGATACCTACGAGCAGTACTTC. Its protein product is CASSLGGDTYEQYF.

The V call is TRBV27, the J call TRBJ1-2; D unclear. CDR1 is MNHEY and CDR2 is SMNVEV in the germline V gene (reference sequence). Trimming stripped 3 bases from V and 4 bases from J, with 9 bases between. The CDR3 runs to 13 residues. This CDR3 is CASSFRPGYGYTF. The CDR3 DNA sequence: TGTGCCAGCAGTTTCAGGCCCGGCTATGGCTACACCTTC.

In this sample, this clone turned up a few times. The chain uses TRBV7-9 and TRBJ1-1, with D maybe TRBD1 (5 bases). Germline values: CDR1 SEHNR, CDR2 FQNEAQ (reference sequence). Trimming removed 5 bases from V and 5 bases from J, with 12 bases in between. This CDR3 comprises 13 residues. CDR3 DNA: TGTGCCAGCAGCAACCAGGGTCGGACTGAAGCTTTCTTT. It encodes CASSNQGRTEAFF. Looking up the rest from reference TRBV7-9 and TRBJ1-1 gives the full variable domain: DTGVSQNPRHKITKRGQNVTFRCDPISEHNRLYWYRQTLGQGPEFLTYFQNEAQLEKSRLLSDRFSAERPKGSFSTLEIQRTEQGDSAMYLCASSNQGRTEAFFGQGTRLTVV.

The chain is built from TRBV2 and TRBJ1-6, with 8 bases aligning to TRBD1. The CDR3 has 15 amino acids. The junction had 10 bases not matched to a gene; V was cut back by 7 bases and J by 8 bases. Germline V gene sequence: CDR1 SNHLY, CDR2 FYNNEI. CDR3 sequence reads: CASTGRGQADSPLHF. In DNA, the CDR3 is TGTGCCAGCACTGGTCGGGGACAGGCAGATTCACCCCTCCACTTT. Complete variable domain (other parts from reference TRBV2 and TRBJ1-6): EPEVTQTPSHQVTQMGQEVILRCVPISNHLYFYWYRQILGQKVEFLVSFYNNEISEKSEIFDDQFSVERPDGSNFTLKIRSTKLEDSAMYFCASTGRGQADSPLHFGNGTRLTVT.

V gene TRBV19 combines with J gene TRBJ1-5; D may be TRBD1 (6 bases). CDR1 is LNHDA, CDR2 SQIVND, per germline (reference sequence). V was trimmed by 3 bases and J by 1 base, leaving 19 bases between them. This CDR3 is built from 18 residues. The CDR3 sequence: CASSMSIGGRGSNQPQHF. The DNA of the CDR3 is TGTGCCAGTAGTATGTCTATCGGGGGGCGAGGGAGCAATCAGCCCCAGCATTTT. Variable domain in full (rest from reference TRBV19 and TRBJ1-5): DGGITQSPKYLFRKEGQNVTLSCEQNLNHDAMYWYRQDPGQGLRLIYYSQIVNDFQKGDIAEGYSVSREKKESFPLTVTSAQKNPTAFYLCASSMSIGGRGSNQPQHFGDGTRLSIL.

This clone occurred a few times. The chain carries TRBV7-8 and TRBJ2-2; D is unresolved. CDR1 SGHVS and CDR2 FQNEAQ come from the germline V gene. This CDR3 is 15 amino acids long. V was shortened by 5 bases and J by 0 bases, with 10 bases between the two germline ends. Here the CDR3 DNA reads TGTGCCAGCAGCACCCGGCTAGCGAACACCGGGGAGCTGTTTTTT. Its protein product is CASSTRLANTGELFF.

This clone was counted between two and nine times. The chain is built from TRBV12-5 and TRBJ2-1; D is undetermined. Trimming shortened V by 0 bases and J by 5 bases, and 17 bases separated the two germline ends. The CDR3 is 17 amino acids. Germline V gene lookup returns CDR1 LGHNT and CDR2 FRNRAP. The CDR3 nucleotides are TGTGCTAGTGGTTTGGTACTAAGCTCCCAAAAAGACAATGAGCAGTTCTTC. Translated: CASGLVLSSQKDNEQFF.

The chain links TRBV2 to TRBJ1-1; 7 bases agree with TRBD1. Germline V gives CDR1 SNHLY, CDR2 FYNNEI. The J segment lost 0 bases and the V segment lost 5 bases, leaving 12 bases of the junction unmatched. The CDR3 consists of 17 residues. DNA of the CDR3: TGTGCCAGCAGTCCTCCAGGGGGGTTATGGATGAACACTGAAGCTTTCTTT. It encodes CASSPPGGLWMNTEAFF.

This chain connects TRBV11-3 to TRBJ2-1; D might be TRBD2 (5 bases). V shed 0 bases and J shed 7 bases, with 19 bases lying between them. The germline V gene has CDR1 SGHNT and CDR2 YENEEA. The length of the CDR3 is 17 residues. CDR3 residues: CASSLDLHRSRDNEQFF. CDR3 DNA: TGTGCCAGCAGCTTAGACCTTCATCGGAGCCGGGATAATGAGCAGTTCTTC.

The chain combines TRBV28 with TRBJ1-5; D is perhaps TRBD1 (5 bases). V was shortened by 7 bases and J by 4 bases, with 17 bases between the two germline ends. The CDR3 is made up of 15 amino acids. Germline assignment: CDR1 MDHEN and CDR2 SYDVKM. The CDR3: CASTFGGTQNQPQHF. CDR3 DNA sequence: TGTGCCAGCACCTTTGGGGGGACCCAGAATCAGCCCCAGCATTTT. Combining the CDR3 with reference TRBV28 and TRBJ1-5 gives the whole variable domain DVKVTQSSRYLVKRTGEKVFLECVQDMDHENMFWYRQDPGLGLRLIYFSYDVKMKEKGDIPEGYSVSREKKERFSLILESASTNQTSMYLCASTFGGTQNQPQHFGDGTRLSIL.

A single count supports this clone. The rearrangement uses TRBV6-1 and TRBJ1-5; 9 nucleotides align to TRBD1. CDR3 length: 15 residues. Germline loops: CDR1 MNHNS, CDR2 SASEGT. After removal of 6 bases from V and 11 bases from J, the junction contained 14 bases not matched to a gene. CDR3 protein: CASRTGTGPSEAQHF. The CDR3 bases are TGTGCCAGCAGAACCGGGACAGGGCCCTCAGAGGCCCAGCATTTT.

The table lists this clone with a few counts. The rearrangement links TRBV19 to TRBJ2-3; a possible D gene is TRBD2 (6 bases). The V end was cut by 6 bases, the J end by 2 bases, with 9 bases between. The germline V gene has CDR1 LNHDA and CDR2 SQIVND (reference sequence). This CDR3 is built from 13 residues. DNA of the CDR3: TGTGCCAGTAGCGGGAGTGTCACAGATACGCAGTATTTT. Encoded protein: CASSGSVTDTQYF.

The chain uses TRBV10-3 and TRBJ1-6; D is unclear. V was cut by 0 bases and J by 9 bases, with 12 bases left in between. Germline CDR1 ENHRY, CDR2 SYGVKD. This CDR3 has 15 residues. In DNA form, the CDR3 reads TGTGCCATCAGTGAGTCGAACACCCGCGGTTCACCCCTCCACTTT. Protein: CAISESNTRGSPLHF.

This clone was counted a few times. The chain carries TRBV5-4 and TRBJ2-5; D not resolved. This CDR3 spans 14 amino acids. Trimming removed 0 bases at V and 4 bases at J, with 10 bases between. CDR1 SGHNT and CDR2 YYREEE come from the germline V gene (reference sequence). The CDR3 spells CASSLGRSPETQYF. CDR3 bases: TGTGCCAGCAGCTTGGGAAGGAGCCCAGAGACCCAGTACTTC.

CDR3 protein: CASRSQGDQPQHF. CDR3 DNA: TGTGCCAGCAGGTCACAGGGAGATCAGCCCCAGCATTTT. This sequence joins TRBV28 and TRBJ1-5, with D perhaps matching TRBD1 (6 bases). Per germline, CDR1 MDHEN and CDR2 SYDVKM. The V and J ends lost 6 bases and 5 bases respectively, with 11 bases between them. This CDR3 has 13 residues. Full variable domain (rest looked up from reference TRBV28 and TRBJ1-5): DVKVTQSSRYLVKRTGEKVFLECVQDMDHENMFWYRQDPGLGLRLIYFSYDVKMKEKGDIPEGYSVSREKKERFSLILESASTNQTSMYLCASRSQGDQPQHFGDGTRLSIL.

This clone was seen more than once but under ten times. The V call is TRBV4-1, the J call TRBJ1-2; weak D call: TRBD1 (5 bases). Germline V CDR1 and CDR2: MGHRA, YSYEKL. There are 15 residues in the CDR3. Trimming pared 2 bases from V and 8 bases from J, leaving 18 bases between. DNA for the CDR3: TGCGCCAGCAGCCAACTATCCGGGACCGGGGGAGGCTACACCTTC. Protein: CASSQLSGTGGGYTF.

This chain links TRBV5-4 with TRBJ2-2; 12 nucleotides line up with TRBD2. This CDR3 contains 16 residues. The ends lost 6 bases at V and 6 bases at J; junction bases unmatched: 9. Germline V lookup: CDR1 SGHNT, CDR2 YYREEE (reference sequence). The CDR3 DNA follows: TGTGCCAGCACCACTCGGACTAGCGGGGCCGCCGGGGAGCTGTTTTTT. This translates into CASTTRTSGAAGELFF.

Sample share makes this clone large. The chain has TRBV6-1 and TRBJ2-1; the match to TRBD2 covers 9 bases. The CDR3 runs to 15 residues. Germline V gene data show CDR1 as MNHNS and CDR2 as SASEGT. V trimming: 7 bases; J trimming: 5 bases; junction bases outside the gene matches: 9. The DNA of the CDR3 is TGTGCCAGCACCGCGGAACTAGCGGGTAACAATGAGCAGTTCTTC. Translated: CASTAELAGNNEQFF.

This clone was seen only a few times. V and J are TRBV6-5 and TRBJ2-7; D is unclear. The CDR3 contains 14 residues. Between the trimmed V and J ends, which lost 2 bases and 3 bases, there was a span of 11 bases. Germline V gene sequence: CDR1 MNHEY, CDR2 SVGAGI. Written as DNA, the CDR3 is TGTGCCAGCAGTTACGCGTTTATCGGCTACGAGCAGTACTTC. Protein: CASSYAFIGYEQYF.

The CDR3 region has the DNA TGTGCCAGTTCAGCGGGTTCCAAAAACATTCAGTACTTC. Protein sequence: CASSAGSKNIQYF. The rearrangement uses TRBV19 and TRBJ2-4, with D perhaps matching TRBD2 (6 bases). This CDR3 has 13 amino acids. V lost 8 bases and J lost 2, with 10 bases in between. CDR1 is LNHDA and CDR2 is SQIVND in the germline V gene (reference sequence).